This T cell receptor (beta chain) was obtained from a study of CD8+ T cells in alopecia areata. Study outcomes and limitations: Scalp and blood retained many expanded lesional clones during tofacitinib. Administration of tofacitinib significantly diminished scalp clonality and expanded CD8+ clones within the top 100.

It was cDNA, reverse transcribed from extracted RNA, that served as the sequencing template. Sequencing was performed with immunoSEQ multiplex PCR; in TCRdb, only in-frame clones are kept and a portion is missing. The sample has more than 110,000 clones, roughly 54% seen once. Germline V lookup: CDR1 MNHEY, CDR2 SVGAGI. The V segment lost 6 bases and the J segment 7 bases; nucleotides outside the gene matches: 10. CDR3 size: 14 residues. The treatment here: oral pan-JAK inhibitor, 5-10 mg twice daily. Specimens obtained from alopecia areata patients comprised lesional scalp punch biopsies and peripheral blood. A remark on this clone: What it recognizes is unknown.

The chain couples TRBV6-5 to TRBJ2-5, with TRBD1 matching 8 bases. The source was CD8+ T cells sorted from blood, collected at week 4, from a patient treated with tofacitinib. The sequence was obtained from a human donor with alopecia areata. CDR3 bases: TGTGCCAGCAGCCCTCTTGAGACAGGGGTGACCCAGTACTTC. This sequence encodes CASSPLETGVTQYF.